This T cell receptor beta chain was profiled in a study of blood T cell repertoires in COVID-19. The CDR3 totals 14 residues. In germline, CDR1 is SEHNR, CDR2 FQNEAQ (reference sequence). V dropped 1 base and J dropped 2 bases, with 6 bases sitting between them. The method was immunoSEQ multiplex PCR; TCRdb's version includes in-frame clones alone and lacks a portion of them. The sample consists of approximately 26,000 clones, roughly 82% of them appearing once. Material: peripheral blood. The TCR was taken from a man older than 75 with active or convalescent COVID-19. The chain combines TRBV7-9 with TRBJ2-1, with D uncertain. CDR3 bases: TGTGCCAGCAGCTTAGAAGCTCCCTACAATGAGCAGTTCTTC. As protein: CASSLEAPYNEQFF. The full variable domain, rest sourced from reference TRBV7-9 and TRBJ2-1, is DTGVSQNPRHKITKRGQNVTFRCDPISEHNRLYWYRQTLGQGPEFLTYFQNEAQLEKSRLLSDRFSAERPKGSFSTLEIQRTEQGDSAMYLCASSLEAPYNEQFFGPGTRLTVL.